This T cell receptor (beta chain) was sequenced during a study of blood T cell repertoires in COVID-19. Background on the study: Samples came from the United States, Italy and Spain, spanning acute and convalescent COVID-19.

Germline CDR1 is KGHSH and CDR2 is LQKENI. Trimming took 4 bases from V and 0 from J, leaving 15 bases between them. The CDR3 loop spans 16 amino acids. Original processing notes: Nucleated cell counts were estimated from reference gene primer amplification. Measured with immunoSEQ multiplex PCR; TCRdb has only the in-frame clones, and not every one. Clone size and V and J calls were adopted from that table, with D and trimming inferred from the DNA. This sample has 300,000 to 450,000 clones; around 87% occur once, and the top ten carry 1.3%. The rearrangement joins TRBV18 to TRBJ1-1, with a weak D call TRBD1 (6 bases). The sequencing input was PBMCs or T cells enriched from blood (not recorded which). The clonotype originates from a man aged 25-45 years who had recovered from COVID-19. The CDR3 DNA reads as TGTGCCAGCTCACAGCAGGGGCAAGGGATGAACACTGAAGCTTTCTTT. It encodes CASSQQGQGMNTEAFF.